Detailed here is one T cell receptor beta chain. Naive CD8 cells comprised CD45RO-negative, CCR7-positively selected cells, excluding terminally differentiated effector memory CD45RA+ cells. The sample is drawn from a study of shared clonotypes between healthy human individuals. Sequencing was performed with immunoSEQ multiplex PCR; in TCRdb, only in-frame clones are kept and a portion is missing. The table shows roughly 850,000 clones, with around 96% occurring only once. Per germline, CDR1 SGHVS and CDR2 FNYEAQ. The length of the CDR3 is 13 residues. V lost 0 bases and J lost 5, with 7 bases in between.

The gene calls are TRBV7-6 and TRBJ2-5; unclear D gene. The sample was naive CD8+ T cells sorted from blood. The clonotype originates from a man aged 25-45 years in good health. This CDR3 reads CASSLAGPETQYF. The CDR3, as DNA: TGTGCCAGCAGCTTAGCCGGGCCGGAGACCCAGTACTTC.